This entry lists 10 T cell receptor beta chains sequenced from one sample in a study of blood T cells in healthy people across ages. Primed by a sample-barcoded 5' primer and a J-beta primer mix, a second PCR proceeded for roughly 6 to 12 cycles. From the 5' RACE reads, TCRdb called clonotypes with MiXCR, one entry per CDR3 protein. This sample has under 2,000,000 distinct CDR3 sequences, with roughly 52% found just once. Sequenced: blood. Receptor source: a woman aged 40 to 50 in good health.

This sequence joins TRBV6-2 or TRBV6-3 and TRBJ1-1; perhaps TRBD1 as D (6 bases). This CDR3 has 13 residues. Germline V gives CDR1 MNHEY, CDR2 SVGEGT. Trimming removed 7 bases at V and 7 bases at J, with 16 bases between. CDR3 DNA: TGTGCCAGCACCCCGGGGGCAGCCCATGAAGCTTTCTTT. It codes for CASTPGAAHEAFF.

About this clonotype itself: A read error may produce the germline difference seen at one junction end. The chain recombines TRBV14 with TRBJ2-1; D ambiguous. CDR1 is SGHDN, CDR2 FVKESK, per germline. This CDR3 has 14 residues. The CDR3, as DNA: TGTACCAGCAGCCAAGTAATGGGTATAGATGAGCAGTTCTTC. Amino acids: CTSSQVMGIDEQFF.

The chain is built from TRBV6-1 and TRBJ2-7; tentatively, D is TRBD2 (6 bases). The CDR3 is 16 residues long. Germline loops: CDR1 MNHNS, CDR2 SASEGT. The V gene lost 3 bases and the J gene lost 6 bases, with 21 bases spanning the gap. The CDR3: CASSDYLRESRGEQYF. CDR3 nucleotides: TGTGCCAGCAGTGATTACCTACGGGAGTCCCGAGGCGAGCAGTACTTC.

The chain uses TRBV9 and TRBJ2-5; possibly TRBD2 for D (6 bases). V dropped 0 bases and J dropped 2 bases, with 11 bases sitting between them. CDR3 length equals 15 residues. CDR1 and CDR2 from the germline V gene are SGDLS and YYNGEE. This chain's CDR3 is CASSVGLARQETQYF. CDR3 nucleotide sequence: TGTGCCAGCAGCGTAGGTCTAGCGAGACAAGAGACCCAGTACTTC.

V is TRBV7-9 and J is TRBJ1-2; 8 positions agree with TRBD1. After removal of 0 bases from V and 6 bases from J, the junction contained 6 bases not matched to a gene. The germline V gene has CDR1 SEHNR and CDR2 FQNEAQ (reference sequence). This CDR3 region has 15 residues. The CDR3 sequence is CASSLARDRLNGYTF. The CDR3 bases are TGTGCCAGCAGCTTAGCGCGGGACAGGCTCAATGGCTACACCTTC.

The chain is built from TRBV28 and TRBJ2-3, with TRBD1 as a possible D gene (5 bases). Germline V CDR1 and CDR2: MDHEN, SYDVKM. The CDR3 length is 16 residues. V gave up 10 bases and J gave up 0 bases, with 20 bases separating them. The CDR3 sequence is CATQEDSSVSTDTQYF. DNA for the CDR3: TGTGCCACCCAGGAAGACAGCTCTGTGAGCACAGATACGCAGTATTTT.

Turning to this clonotype: An end of the junction differs from the germline gene, which may be a read error. The chain uses TRBV4-3 and TRBJ2-3; no firm D call. Germline loops: CDR1 LGHNA, CDR2 YSLEER. CDR3 length: 14 amino acids. CDR3 residues: CAGSQDGETDTQYF. The CDR3 DNA reads TGCGCCGGCAGCCAAGATGGAGAGACAGATACGCAGTATTTT.

The gene calls are TRBV20-1 and TRBJ1-5, with D perhaps TRBD1 (5 bases). The V end lost 0 bases, the J end lost 7 bases, and 13 bases lay between the germline ends. The CDR3 totals 14 residues. The germline V gene encodes CDR1 DFQATT and CDR2 SNEGSKA (reference sequence). This chain's CDR3 is CSARDSSGMQPQHF. Here the CDR3 DNA reads TGCAGTGCTAGAGATAGTTCAGGGATGCAGCCCCAGCATTTT.

The chain's CDR3 is CASSLEELTEAFF. CDR3 DNA: TGTGCCAGCAGCTTAGAGGAGTTGACTGAAGCTTTCTTT. This chain joins TRBV7-2 and TRBJ1-1; D not resolved. This CDR3 spans 13 amino acids. The germline CDR1 and CDR2 sequences are SGHTA and FQGNSA. With 1 base removed from V and 5 bases from J, the gap between germline ends came to 8 bases.

V and J are TRBV20-1 and TRBJ1-5, with D perhaps matching TRBD1 (5 bases). V was trimmed by 6 bases and J by 6 bases, leaving 18 bases between them. This CDR3 is built from 14 residues. Germline CDR1 reads DFQATT; CDR2 reads SNEGSKA (reference sequence). The CDR3 bases are TGCAGTGCCCCGTCGTCGGGGGTTGCTCAGCCCCAGCATTTT. Amino acid sequence: CSAPSSGVAQPQHF.